The sequence of this T cell receptor (beta chain) was determined in a study of post-analysis software for immune sequencing data. Across the study: In terms of disease course, relapsing-remitting, secondary progressive and progressive-relapsing multiple sclerosis were included. Points from the study as a whole: Higher frequency in patients than in controls was seen for roughly five TRBV segments, with TRBV5-6, TRBV5-1 and TRBV20-1 among them.

V lost 0 bases to trimming and J lost 0 bases, with 12 bases between them. From germline, CDR1 is SGHVS and CDR2 FNYEAQ. CDR3 size: 17 residues. The TCR beta cDNA libraries carried unique molecular identifiers. When about 0.85 to 11 million T cells were used, they gave roughly 500,000 cDNA molecules. TCRdb fed the PCR reads into MiXCR, producing one record per CDR3 protein. The repertoire holds about 810,000 distinct CDR3 sequences, with around 53% as singletons. In the case of this clonotype: Its antigen is currently unknown.

The chain uses TRBV7-6 and TRBJ2-1; D remains unclear. The TCR comes from a girl between 10 and 17 years old with multiple sclerosis. The sequenced material came from blood. The CDR3 here is CASSLAQRSSSYNEQFF. The CDR3 nucleotides read TGTGCCAGCAGCTTAGCACAGCGTTCGAGCTCCTACAATGAGCAGTTCTTC.